The 16 T cell receptor beta chains given below trace back to one sample, sequenced in a study of shared clonotypes between healthy human individuals. Here immunoSEQ multiplex PCR was the method, and the copy in TCRdb shows in-frame clones only, minus some. This table has 2,500,000 or so clones, more than 85% appearing once. Sample: naive CD4+ T cells from PBMCs. The subset here: CD45RA+ positively selected. These receptors all come from a man aged 18 to 29 in good health. Some clones in this sample may be carry-over from other donors' samples.

The chain has TRBV7-9 and TRBJ2-5, with D perhaps matching TRBD2 (6 bases). Near its end, the DNA agrees better with TRBJ2-7, so the J call may be wrong. Germline V gene lookup returns CDR1 SEHNR and CDR2 FQNEAQ (reference sequence). This CDR3 is built from 14 residues. The CDR3 spells CASSLGGPQYEQYF. The CDR3 DNA is TGTGCCAGCAGCTTGGGAGGCCCACAATACGAGCAGTACTTC.

This rearrangement joins TRBV14 to TRBJ2-1; D remains unclear. Trimming cost V 1 base and J 9 bases, with 10 bases left between them. The CDR3 covers 13 residues. Germline V CDR1 and CDR2: SGHDN, FVKESK. CDR3 amino acids: CASSQVFIGEQFF. The CDR3 DNA is TGTGCCAGCAGCCAAGTATTCATAGGTGAGCAGTTCTTC.

The CDR3 loop reads CASSLTGTATYEQYF. The CDR3 nucleotides read TGTGCCAGCAGCTTGACAGGGACGGCTACCTACGAGCAGTACTTC. The chain carries TRBV5-4 and TRBJ2-7, with a possible D match to TRBD1 (6 bases). The CDR3 consists of 15 residues. V dropped 1 base and J dropped 2 bases, with 13 bases sitting between them. Germline V gene sequence: CDR1 SGHNT, CDR2 YYREEE (reference sequence). Supplemented by reference TRBV5-4 and TRBJ2-7, the full variable domain reads ETGVTQSPTHLIKTRGQQVTLRCSSQSGHNTVSWYQQALGQGPQFIFQYYREEENGRGNFPPRFSGLQFPNYSSELNVNALELDDSALYLCASSLTGTATYEQYFGPGTRLTVT.

The chain has TRBV29-1 and TRBJ2-1; perhaps TRBD1 as D (5 bases). Germline values: CDR1 SQVTM, CDR2 ANQGSEA. The CDR3 is made up of 11 amino acids. Written as DNA, the CDR3 is TGCAGTGCCTCTTTGGGGCATGAGCAGTTCTTC. Translating gives CSASLGHEQFF.

The rearrangement links TRBV25-1 to TRBJ1-5, with a possible D match to TRBD1 (6 bases). Germline V gene data show CDR1 as MGHDK and CDR2 as SYGVNS. This CDR3 contains 16 residues. The ends were cut back, 4 bases at V and 3 bases at J, with 16 bases in the middle. CDR3 amino acids: CASSGGAYRDNQPQHF. The CDR3 DNA is TGTGCCAGCAGTGGGGGGGCTTACAGGGACAATCAGCCCCAGCATTTT.

Concerning this clone: This CDR3 is also generated by other DNA sequences in the sample. The V and J genes are TRBV5-1 and TRBJ2-3, with 7 bases lining up with TRBD1. The ends lost 4 bases at V and 0 bases at J; junction bases unmatched: 5. CDR1 is SGHRS and CDR2 is YFSETQ in the germline V gene. This CDR3 contains 15 residues. Written as DNA, the CDR3 is TGCGCCAGCAGCCCGGGGACAGCTAGCACAGATACGCAGTATTTT. Protein product: CASSPGTASTDTQYF.

The V and J genes are TRBV4-2 and TRBJ1-6; 7 nucleotides line up with TRBD1. The CDR3 is 17 amino acids. After removal of 1 base from V and 0 bases from J, the junction contained 3 bases not matched to a gene. Germline V CDR1 and CDR2: LGHNA, YNFKEQ. CDR3 sequence reads: CASSQGGQSSYNSPLHF. The CDR3 coding sequence is TGTGCCAGCAGCCAAGGGGGACAGAGCTCCTATAATTCACCCCTCCACTTT.

This chain connects TRBV2 to TRBJ2-7, with no clear D. The length of the CDR3 is 14 residues. CDR1 and CDR2 from the germline V gene are SNHLY and FYNNEI. With 0 bases removed from V and 0 bases from J, the gap between germline ends came to 6 bases. CDR3 loop: CASSEAVVSYEQYF. The DNA of the CDR3 is TGTGCCAGCAGTGAAGCTGTCGTCTCCTACGAGCAGTACTTC.

This chain connects TRBV28 to TRBJ2-5; 8 bases map to TRBD2. The CDR3 spans 15 residues. Germline values: CDR1 MDHEN, CDR2 SYDVKM. The V and J ends lost 6 bases and 5 bases, in that order; junction bases with no gene match: 11. CDR3 residues: CASSNGGVSVETQYF. The CDR3 bases are TGTGCCAGCAGCAACGGGGGGGTTTCGGTGGAGACCCAGTACTTC.

The chain combines TRBV7-2 with TRBJ2-7; D is unresolved. Trimming took 5 bases from V and 0 from J, leaving 8 bases between them. The CDR3 totals 13 residues. Germline assignment: CDR1 SGHTA and CDR2 FQGNSA. The CDR3 loop reads CASSAPGSYEQYF. The CDR3 DNA is TGTGCCAGCAGCGCTCCGGGCTCCTACGAGCAGTACTTC. The entire variable domain, with the rest obtained from reference TRBV7-2 and TRBJ2-7, is as follows: GAGVSQSPSNKVTEKGKDVELRCDPISGHTALYWYRQSLGQGLEFLIYFQGNSAPDKSGLPSDRFSAERTGGSVSTLTIQRTQQEDSAVYLCASSAPGSYEQYFGPGTRLTVT.

The chain couples TRBV5-8 to TRBJ2-7; D is unresolved. Germline V gives CDR1 SGHTS, CDR2 YDEGEE. The V end lost 1 base, the J end lost 3 bases, and 11 bases lay between the germline ends. The CDR3 has 14 amino acids. The CDR3 DNA reads as TGTGCCAGCAGCTTGCCATTCCACCTCTACGAGCAGTACTTC. Its protein is CASSLPFHLYEQYF.

V and J are TRBV11-3 and TRBJ2-2, with TRBD1 matching over 8 bases. The V segment lost 4 bases and the J segment 4 bases; nucleotides outside the gene matches: 2. CDR3 size: 14 residues. From germline, CDR1 is SGHNT and CDR2 YENEEA. The CDR3 DNA reads as TGTGCCAGCAGCTCGGGACAGGCCACCGGGGAGCTGTTTTTT. Amino acids: CASSSGQATGELFF.

The chain employs TRBV11-2 and TRBJ2-5, with TRBD2 matching over 7 bases. This CDR3 is 15 amino acids long. The germline CDR1 and CDR2 sequences are SGHAT and FQNNGV. Trimming removed 3 bases from V and 1 base from J; junction bases left unmatched: 5. In DNA, the CDR3 is TGTGCCAGCAGCTTGGGGGGAGGGATCCAAGAGACCCAGTACTTC. Protein: CASSLGGGIQETQYF. Together with reference TRBV11-2 and TRBJ2-5, the CDR3 gives the full variable domain: EAGVAQSPRYKIIEKRQSVAFWCNPISGHATLYWYQQILGQGPKLLIQFQNNGVVDDSQLPKDRFSAERLKGVDSTLKIQPAKLEDSAVYLCASSLGGGIQETQYFGPGTRLLVL.

The chain carries TRBV7-8 and TRBJ1-3; no definite D call. Germline values: CDR1 SGHVS, CDR2 FQNEAQ. The CDR3 spans 14 residues. The ends were cut back, 5 bases at V and 0 bases at J, with 8 bases in the middle. DNA of the CDR3: TGTGCCAGCAGCCCCAACCCCTCTGGAAACACCATATATTTT. Translated: CASSPNPSGNTIYF.

Points on this clone: This sample also contains other DNA sequences that code for the same CDR3. This rearrangement joins TRBV2 to TRBJ1-1, with TRBD1 matching 7 bases. CDR3 length: 13 amino acids. V was clipped by 7 bases and J by 0 bases; unmatched bases: 2. The germline V gene encodes CDR1 SNHLY and CDR2 FYNNEI. The CDR3 nucleotides read TGTGCCAGCACCGGGACAGTGAACACTGAAGCTTTCTTT. It codes for CASTGTVNTEAFF.

CDR3 region: CASSLQPPGSYGYTF. CDR3 DNA: TGCGCCAGCAGCTTGCAGCCCCCAGGGAGCTATGGCTACACCTTC. The chain couples TRBV5-1 to TRBJ1-2; D possibly corresponds to TRBD1 (5 bases). With 1 base removed from V and 4 bases from J, the gap between germline ends came to 14 bases. Germline V CDR1 and CDR2: SGHRS, YFSETQ. This CDR3 region has 15 residues.